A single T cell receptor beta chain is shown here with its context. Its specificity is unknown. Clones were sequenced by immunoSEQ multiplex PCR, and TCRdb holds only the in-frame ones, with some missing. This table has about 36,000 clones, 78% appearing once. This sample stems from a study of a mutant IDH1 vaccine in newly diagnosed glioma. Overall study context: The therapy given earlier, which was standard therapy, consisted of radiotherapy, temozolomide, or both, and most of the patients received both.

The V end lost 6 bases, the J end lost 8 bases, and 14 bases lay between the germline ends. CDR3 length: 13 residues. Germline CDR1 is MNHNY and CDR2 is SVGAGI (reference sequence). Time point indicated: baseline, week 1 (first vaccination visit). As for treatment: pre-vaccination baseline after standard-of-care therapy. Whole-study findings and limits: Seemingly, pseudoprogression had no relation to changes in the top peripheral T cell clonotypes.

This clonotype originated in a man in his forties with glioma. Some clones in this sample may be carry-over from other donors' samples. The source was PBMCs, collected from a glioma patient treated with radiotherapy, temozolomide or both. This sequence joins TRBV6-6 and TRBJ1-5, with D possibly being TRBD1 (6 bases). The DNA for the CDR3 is TGTGCCAGCAGCCCACCCGAGGGGGAGCCCCAGCATTTT. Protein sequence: CASSPPEGEPQHF.